This TCR beta chain was obtained from a study of cytomegalovirus exposure and HLA in healthy donors. Whole-study findings and limits: For TCR beta chains, V- and J-gene trimming was later linked to a missense DCLRE1C variant. Differences between HLA loci emerged in a later analysis of TCR association rates, with DRB1 most and HLA-C fewest.

For this clone: Antigen unknown.

V lost 4 bases to trimming and J lost 2 bases; unmatched junction nucleotides: 8. The CDR3 runs to 15 residues. Germline loops: CDR1 SGDLS, CDR2 YYNGEE. PCR was performed using 60 Vbeta and 13 Jbeta primers. Authors' processing steps: Later reanalysis found about 80 million unique TCR beta chains, approximately 11 million of them shared. Generated by immunoSEQ multiplex PCR, the TCRdb table keeps only in-frame clones and is missing some. The DNA gave D and trimming, while V, J and clone size come from that table. This sample has around 130,000 clones, with roughly four fifths found just once. The TCR originated in a woman between 40 and 50 years old in good health and CMV-seropositive. Source material: PBMCs. The chain carries TRBV9 and TRBJ2-5; 7 bases agree with TRBD2. The CDR3 bases are TGTGCCAGCAGCCCCTCGACGGGGGGACAAGAGACCCAGTACTTC. The encoded protein is CASSPSTGGQETQYF.